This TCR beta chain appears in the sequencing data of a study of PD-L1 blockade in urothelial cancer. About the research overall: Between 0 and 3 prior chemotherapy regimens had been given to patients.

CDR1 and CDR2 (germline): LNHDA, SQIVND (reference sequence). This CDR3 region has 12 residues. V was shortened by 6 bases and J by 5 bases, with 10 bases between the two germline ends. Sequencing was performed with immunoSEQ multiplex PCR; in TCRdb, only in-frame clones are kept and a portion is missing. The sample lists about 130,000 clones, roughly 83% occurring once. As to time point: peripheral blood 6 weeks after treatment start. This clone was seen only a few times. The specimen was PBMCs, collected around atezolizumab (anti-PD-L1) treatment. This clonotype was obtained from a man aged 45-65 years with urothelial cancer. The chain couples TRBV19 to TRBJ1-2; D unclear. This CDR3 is CASSLSLYGYTF. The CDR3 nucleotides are TGTGCCAGTAGCCTAAGTCTGTATGGCTACACCTTC.